This T cell receptor beta chain was retrieved from a study of post-analysis software for immune sequencing data. This clonotype was seen more than once but under ten times. TCR beta libraries were prepared from cDNA with unique molecular identifiers. TCRdb re-called the PCR reads with MiXCR, one entry per CDR3 protein. The repertoire holds hundreds of thousands of distinct CDR3 sequences, with about 40% as singletons. The sequencing sample was made of blood. This clonotype originated in a girl aged 5 to 17 with multiple sclerosis.

CDR3 loop: CATDPGLANTLTDTQYF. CDR3 nucleotides: TGTGCCACAGACCCGGGACTAGCAAATACCCTCACAGATACGCAGTATTTT. The chain uses TRBV10-3 and TRBJ2-3, with 9 nucleotides matching TRBD2. Per germline, CDR1 ENHRY and CDR2 SYGVKD. V dropped 10 bases and J dropped 2; count of bases not matched to a gene: 16. CDR3 length: 17 residues.